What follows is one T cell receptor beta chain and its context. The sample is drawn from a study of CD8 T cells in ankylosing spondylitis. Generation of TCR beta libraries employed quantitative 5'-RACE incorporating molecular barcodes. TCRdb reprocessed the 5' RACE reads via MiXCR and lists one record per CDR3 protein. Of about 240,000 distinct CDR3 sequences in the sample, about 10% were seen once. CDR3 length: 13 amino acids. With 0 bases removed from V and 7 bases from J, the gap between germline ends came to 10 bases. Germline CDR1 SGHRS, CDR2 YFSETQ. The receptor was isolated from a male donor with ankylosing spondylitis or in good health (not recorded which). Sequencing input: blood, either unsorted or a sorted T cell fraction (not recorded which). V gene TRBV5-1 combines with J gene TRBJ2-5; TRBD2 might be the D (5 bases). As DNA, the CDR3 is TGCGCCAGCAGCTTGGACGCGGGTTGGACCCAGTACTTC. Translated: CASSLDAGWTQYF.